Listed below are T cell receptor beta chains from one sample, sequenced in a study of T cell responses to AZD1222 COVID-19 vaccine. Data came from immunoSEQ multiplex PCR; TCRdb stores just in-frame clones and leaves some out. The table has about 99,000 clones, roughly 85% seen once; the top ten hold about 2.9%. Sequenced here: peripheral blood, sampled on day 0 of AZD1222 vaccination. All receptors come from an adult in good health. Each CDR3 is given without its conserved first and last residue. The listing skips clone size in some rows; elsewhere it reads once, few, many or a size class.

V	J	size	CDR3
TRBV9	TRBJ1-5	NA	ASSAAAGAQGQPQH
TRBV4-2	TRBJ1-2	NA	ASSQDSGEGYT
TRBV3-1/TRBV3-2	TRBJ1-6	once	ASSQFLGGLTGTGNSPLH
TRBV7-6	TRBJ1-5	NA	ASSLDAVQPQH
TRBV14	TRBJ2-5	NA	ASSQGLWDQETQY
TRBV11-3	TRBJ2-1	NA	ASYARGTGTYNEQF
TRBV11-2	TRBJ1-2	NA	ASSSHLSTGYT
TRBV19	TRBJ1-2	few	ASSMGQSFYGYT
TRBV10-3	TRBJ1-5	NA	AISESVGGVGNQPQH
TRBV19	TRBJ1-4	NA	ASSMIGANEKLF
TRBV12-3/TRBV12-4	TRBJ1-1	once	ASSLAQGTEAF
TRBV4-3	TRBJ1-6	NA	ASSQDLKATLNSPLH